One sample yielded the 21 T cell receptor beta chains listed below, sequenced in a study of blood T cell repertoires in COVID-19. Sequencing was performed with immunoSEQ multiplex PCR; in TCRdb, only in-frame clones are kept and a portion is missing. The table has 150,000 to 200,000 clones, 86% seen once. Sequences were obtained from peripheral blood. These receptors were collected from a woman aged 70 to 79 with acute or convalescent COVID-19.

The chain employs TRBV6-5 and TRBJ2-2; possible D gene TRBD1, 6 bases. This CDR3 spans 14 amino acids. V lost 2 bases to trimming and J lost 7 bases, with 11 bases between them. Germline lookup yields CDR1 MNHEY and CDR2 SVGAGI. The DNA of the CDR3 is TGTGCCAGCAGTTACGTTTCAGGGGTCGGGGAGCTGTTTTTT. Amino acids: CASSYVSGVGELFF.

This clone has only one observation. The chain employs TRBV18 and TRBJ1-2; 10 nucleotides line up with TRBD1. This CDR3 comprises 14 residues. In germline, CDR1 is KGHSH, CDR2 LQKENI. After removal of 3 bases from V and 6 bases from J, the junction contained 4 bases not matched to a gene. The CDR3 spells CASSPGQGFDGYTF. The CDR3 DNA is TGTGCCAGCTCACCGGGACAGGGGTTTGATGGCTACACCTTC.

The chain joins TRBV28 to TRBJ2-1; no clear D gene. The ends were cut back, 3 bases at V and 4 bases at J, with 10 bases in the middle. There are 14 residues in the CDR3. The germline CDR1 and CDR2 sequences are MDHEN and SYDVKM. The CDR3 bases are TGTGCCAGCAGTTTGTCTTCTGTATACAATGAGCAGTTCTTC. This sequence encodes CASSLSSVYNEQFF.

The V and J genes are TRBV2 and TRBJ1-2; the D gene is possibly TRBD1 (5 bases). V was trimmed by 3 bases and J by 4 bases, leaving 12 bases between them. In germline, CDR1 is SNHLY, CDR2 FYNNEI. This CDR3 contains 14 residues. CDR3 DNA: TGTGCCAGCAGTGATGGGGGGGTCCGCTATGGCTACACCTTC. Translation gives CASSDGGVRYGYTF.

The table lists this clone with a few counts. V gene TRBV11-2 combines with J gene TRBJ2-3; a weak D match, TRBD2 (5 bases). CDR1 and CDR2 from the germline V gene are SGHAT and FQNNGV. With 3 bases removed from V and 3 bases from J, the gap between germline ends came to 10 bases. The CDR3 extends over 14 amino acids. The CDR3 reads CASSLDLSTDTQYF. As DNA, the CDR3 is TGTGCCAGCAGCTTGGACTTGTCAACAGATACGCAGTATTTT.

This chain joins TRBV11-3 and TRBJ1-5; 10 bases line up with TRBD1. V gave up 4 bases and J gave up 0 bases; unmatched junction bases: 15. The germline CDR1 and CDR2 sequences are SGHNT and YENEEA. CDR3 length: 20 amino acids. The CDR3 DNA reads TGTGCCAGCAGCTCGAACCGGGACAGGGGAGGGCCGTATAGCAATCAGCCCCAGCATTTT. It encodes CASSSNRDRGGPYSNQPQHF.

A word on this clone: Other DNA sequences of this sample code for an identical CDR3. The genes are TRBV2 and TRBJ1-5; 7 nucleotides align to TRBD1. The germline V gene encodes CDR1 SNHLY and CDR2 FYNNEI. The CDR3 extends over 14 amino acids. V shed 4 bases, J shed 2 bases, and the junction held 2 bases outside the gene matches. DNA for the CDR3: TGTGCCAGCAGTGGACAGGGCGGCAATCAGCCCCAGCATTTT. Its protein is CASSGQGGNQPQHF. The variable domain in full, completed from reference TRBV2 and TRBJ1-5, reads EPEVTQTPSHQVTQMGQEVILRCVPISNHLYFYWYRQILGQKVEFLVSFYNNEISEKSEIFDDQFSVERPDGSNFTLKIRSTKLEDSAMYFCASSGQGGNQPQHFGDGTRLSIL.

The CDR3: CASSEWTGGNTIYF. In DNA, the CDR3 is TGTGCCAGCAGTGAATGGACAGGGGGGAACACCATATATTTT. The chain uses TRBV25-1 and TRBJ1-3; TRBD1 matches at 10 bases. Germline trimming cut 1 base from V and 7 bases from J; bases unmatched to any gene: 1. This CDR3 region has 14 residues. Germline V gene lookup returns CDR1 MGHDK and CDR2 SYGVNS.

The genes are TRBV6-5 and TRBJ1-1, with D unresolved. This CDR3 contains 14 residues. V was cut by 6 bases and J by 7 bases, with 18 bases left in between. In germline, CDR1 is MNHEY, CDR2 SVGAGI. CDR3 loop: CASSSGLETHEAFF. The CDR3 DNA reads as TGTGCCAGCAGCTCCGGCCTGGAGACCCATGAAGCTTTCTTT.

The chain couples TRBV5-1 to TRBJ2-3; D call uncertain. In germline, CDR1 is SGHRS, CDR2 YFSETQ. V was cut by 0 bases and J by 3 bases, with 5 bases left in between. The CDR3 consists of 13 residues. CDR3 loop: CASSLDWTDTQYF. The CDR3 DNA is TGCGCCAGCAGCTTGGACTGGACAGATACGCAGTATTTT. The variable domain in full, completed from reference TRBV5-1 and TRBJ2-3, reads KAGVTQTPRYLIKTRGQQVTLSCSPISGHRSVSWYQQTPGQGLQFLFEYFSETQRNKGNFPGRFSGRQFSNSRSEMNVSTLELGDSALYLCASSLDWTDTQYFGPGTRLTVL.

The table lists this clone with a few counts. The rearrangement uses TRBV6-5 and TRBJ1-1; the D is unclear. CDR3 size: 15 residues. The V end was cut by 6 bases, the J end by 3 bases, with 17 bases between. From germline, CDR1 is MNHEY and CDR2 SVGAGI. CDR3 protein: CASRARKTRDTEAFF. In nucleotides, the CDR3 is TGTGCCAGCAGGGCACGAAAAACCCGGGACACTGAAGCTTTCTTT.

V gene TRBV7-3 combines with J gene TRBJ2-3; 9 bases line up with TRBD2. V was clipped by 5 bases and J by 3 bases; unmatched bases: 9. Per the germline V gene, CDR1 is SGHTA and CDR2 is FQGTGA. The CDR3 contains 16 residues. The CDR3 here is CASSAASGKITDTQYF. The CDR3, as DNA: TGTGCCAGCAGCGCGGCTAGCGGGAAAATAACAGATACGCAGTATTTT.

The J gene is TRBJ2-3, the V gene TRBV11-3, with D possibly being TRBD2 (6 bases). There are 15 residues in the CDR3. Germline values: CDR1 SGHNT, CDR2 YENEEA. Trimming cost V 1 base and J 1 base, with 9 bases left between them. The CDR3: CASSLGASGTDTQYF. The CDR3 DNA is TGTGCCAGCAGCTTAGGTGCTAGCGGCACAGATACGCAGTATTTT.

Worth noting for this clone: The same CDR3 arises from other DNA sequences in this sample as well. This chain uses TRBV4-2 with TRBJ2-7; D perhaps matches TRBD1 (5 bases). The germline CDR1 and CDR2 sequences are LGHNA and YNFKEQ. The CDR3 sequence is 14 residues long. Deletions cut 1 base from V and 3 bases from J, with 10 bases between. The CDR3 bases are TGTGCCAGCAGCCAAGGGCAGGGTGACTACGAGCAGTACTTC. Its translation is CASSQGQGDYEQYF.

The chain couples TRBV6-2 or TRBV6-3 to TRBJ1-1; a weak D match, TRBD1 (5 bases). V gave up 5 bases and J gave up 6 bases, with 16 bases separating them. This CDR3 has 14 residues. The germline V gene encodes CDR1 MNHEY and CDR2 SVGEGT. The chain's CDR3 is CASSRQQLVPEAFF. The CDR3 DNA reads TGTGCCAGCAGTCGACAGCAACTTGTCCCTGAAGCTTTCTTT.

The gene calls are TRBV19 and TRBJ2-7; 9 positions match TRBD1. V lost 9 bases, J lost 4 bases, and 7 bases stayed unmatched. The CDR3 extends over 13 amino acids. CDR1 and CDR2 from the germline V gene are LNHDA and SQIVND (reference sequence). CDR3 nucleotides: TGTGCCAGCACGGACAGGGGTGGGTACGAGCAGTACTTC. Translated: CASTDRGGYEQYF.

Only one count was recorded for this clone. This chain connects TRBV19 to TRBJ1-2; no reliable D call. Trimming removed 3 bases from V and 0 bases from J, with 17 bases in between. The CDR3 sequence is 17 residues long. Germline CDR1 reads LNHDA; CDR2 reads SQIVND (reference sequence). Here the CDR3 reads CASSIRTSGTANYGYTF. The CDR3 DNA reads TGTGCCAGTAGTATCCGGACTTCCGGTACAGCTAACTATGGCTACACCTTC. The variable domain in full, with the rest retrieved from reference TRBV19 and TRBJ1-2, is DGGITQSPKYLFRKEGQNVTLSCEQNLNHDAMYWYRQDPGQGLRLIYYSQIVNDFQKGDIAEGYSVSREKKESFPLTVTSAQKNPTAFYLCASSIRTSGTANYGYTFGSGTRLTVV.

The chain combines TRBV6-6 with TRBJ1-2, with D perhaps matching TRBD1 (5 bases). The V end lost 5 bases, the J end lost 2 bases, and 12 bases lay between the germline ends. This CDR3 has 14 amino acids. Germline-derived CDR1 and CDR2 are MNHNY and SVGAGI (reference sequence). DNA of the CDR3: TGTGCCAGCAGTGACCTGACAGCAAACTATGGCTACACCTTC. This translates into CASSDLTANYGYTF.

The DNA for the CDR3 is TGTGCCAGCAGGGCTGAAAGCGGGAGGACCTACGAGCAGTACTTC. This translates into CASRAESGRTYEQYF. J is TRBJ2-7 and V is TRBV27; TRBD2 matches at 9 bases. Trimming took 6 bases from V and 2 from J; bases not matched to a gene: 8. The germline CDR1 and CDR2 sequences are MNHEY and SMNVEV (reference sequence). The CDR3 has 15 residues.

V is TRBV19 and J is TRBJ1-5, with a possible D match to TRBD1 (5 bases). Germline V CDR1 and CDR2: LNHDA, SQIVND (reference sequence). This CDR3 has 17 residues. V lost 3 bases to trimming and J lost 5 bases, with 20 bases between them. CDR3 bases: TGTGCCAGTAGTATTAGTCTTTTACAGGATAGGTATCAGCCCCAGCATTTT. Translation: CASSISLLQDRYQPQHF. The full variable domain, completed using reference TRBV19 and TRBJ1-5, is DGGITQSPKYLFRKEGQNVTLSCEQNLNHDAMYWYRQDPGQGLRLIYYSQIVNDFQKGDIAEGYSVSREKKESFPLTVTSAQKNPTAFYLCASSISLLQDRYQPQHFGDGTRLSIL.

The rearrangement uses TRBV9 and TRBJ1-3, with TRBD1 as a possible D gene (6 bases). The germline V gene has CDR1 SGDLS and CDR2 YYNGEE. This CDR3 has 18 amino acids. The V gene lost 0 bases and the J gene lost 3 bases, with 19 bases spanning the gap. CDR3 DNA: TGTGCCAGCAGCGTAGCTCTCCTCCTGGGGGCTGATGGAAACACCATATATTTT. Its translation is CASSVALLLGADGNTIYF.